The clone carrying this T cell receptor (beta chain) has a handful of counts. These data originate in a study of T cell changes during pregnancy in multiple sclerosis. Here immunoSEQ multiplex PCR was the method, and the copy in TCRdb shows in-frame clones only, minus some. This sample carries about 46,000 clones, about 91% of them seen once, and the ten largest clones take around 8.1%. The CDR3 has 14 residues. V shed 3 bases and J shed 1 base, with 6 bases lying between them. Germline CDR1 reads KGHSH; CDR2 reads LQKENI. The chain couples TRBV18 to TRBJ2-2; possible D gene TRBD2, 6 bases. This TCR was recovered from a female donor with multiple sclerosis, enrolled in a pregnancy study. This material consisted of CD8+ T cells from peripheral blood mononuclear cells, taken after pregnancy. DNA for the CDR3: TGTGCCAGCTCACCCGGGGGGAACACCGGGGAGCTGTTTTTT. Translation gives CASSPGGNTGELFF.